The 18 T cell receptor beta chains given below trace back to one sample, sequenced in a study of T cells after posttransplantation cyclophosphamide. Assay used: immunoSEQ multiplex PCR; TCRdb lists only in-frame clones, some missing. The sample shows over 5,500 clones, 95% to 98% of them seen only once. The specimen was naive CD8+ T cells sorted from PBMCs. Receptor source: a woman in her twenties or thirties in good health and a related stem cell transplant donor.

This sequence joins TRBV6-5 and TRBJ1-1; D uncertain. There are 12 residues in the CDR3. Per the germline V gene, CDR1 is MNHEY and CDR2 is SVGAGI. Trimming took 8 bases from V and 5 from J, leaving 12 bases between them. The CDR3 DNA reads TGTGCCAGCTCGACTGGTCGGACTGAAGCTTTCTTT. Translated, it gives CASSTGRTEAFF.

The chain uses TRBV7-8 and TRBJ2-3, with a weak D call TRBD2 (5 bases). V gave up 5 bases and J gave up 2 bases, with 14 bases separating them. The germline CDR1 and CDR2 sequences are SGHVS and FQNEAQ. CDR3 length: 15 amino acids. The CDR3 coding sequence is TGTGCCAGCAGCCCGACCCGGGGTTTCACAGATACGCAGTATTTT. Translated: CASSPTRGFTDTQYF.

CDR3 DNA sequence: TGTGCCAGCAGTGAATTAAGAGGACAGGGAAACAATGAGCAGTTCTTC. Its protein product is CASSELRGQGNNEQFF. The V gene is TRBV25-1, the J gene TRBJ2-1, with 8 bases aligning to TRBD1. The CDR3 sequence is 16 residues long. From germline, CDR1 is MGHDK and CDR2 SYGVNS. With 1 base clipped from V and 5 bases from J, the junction kept 7 bases outside the gene matches.

The V call is TRBV7-9, the J call TRBJ2-1; 10 nucleotides line up with TRBD2. There are 15 residues in the CDR3. The V gene end was trimmed by 0 bases and the J gene end by 9 bases; junction bases not matched to a gene: 5. Germline V gene sequence: CDR1 SEHNR, CDR2 FQNEAQ (reference sequence). The CDR3: CASSLASGTSVEQFF. The CDR3, as DNA: TGTGCCAGCAGCTTAGCATCCGGGACTAGCGTTGAGCAGTTCTTC.

The chain employs TRBV14 and TRBJ2-7; a possible D gene is TRBD2 (5 bases). Germline CDR1 SGHDN, CDR2 FVKESK. The CDR3 contains 15 residues. The V gene lost 4 bases and the J gene lost 2 bases, with 15 bases spanning the gap. The CDR3 sequence: CASSRGPEPPYEQYF. The DNA for the CDR3 is TGTGCCAGCAGCCGAGGGCCGGAGCCTCCCTACGAGCAGTACTTC. The variable domain in full, completed from reference TRBV14 and TRBJ2-7, reads EAGVTQFPSHSVIEKGQTVTLRCDPISGHDNLYWYRRVMGKEIKFLLHFVKESKQDESGMPNNRFLAERTGGTYSTLKVQPAELEDSGVYFCASSRGPEPPYEQYFGPGTRLTVT.

The chain has TRBV7-9 and TRBJ1-1; 10 bases fit TRBD1. In germline, CDR1 is SEHNR, CDR2 FQNEAQ (reference sequence). V dropped 1 base and J dropped 6; count of bases not matched to a gene: 2. The CDR3 totals 14 residues. The CDR3 reads CASSLEGQGSEAFF. The CDR3 DNA sequence: TGTGCCAGCAGCTTAGAGGGACAGGGGTCTGAAGCTTTCTTT.

The chain recombines TRBV6-1 with TRBJ1-2; a weak D match, TRBD1 (5 bases). Deletions cut 8 bases from V and 3 bases from J, with 16 bases between. Germline loops: CDR1 MNHNS, CDR2 SASEGT. The CDR3 extends over 14 amino acids. For the CDR3, the DNA is TGTGCCAGCGAAGACCCGGAAGGGGACTATGGCTACACCTTC. It yields the protein CASEDPEGDYGYTF.

This clone has just one count. This chain joins TRBV7-2 and TRBJ2-7, with 10 nucleotides matching TRBD2. Germline V gene sequence: CDR1 SGHTA, CDR2 FQGNSA. Unmatched junction bases numbered 4, after V lost 1 base and J lost 1 base. The CDR3 runs to 16 residues. Here the CDR3 reads CASSLEPSGGSYEQYF. Written as DNA, the CDR3 is TGTGCCAGCAGCTTAGAGCCTAGCGGGGGTTCCTACGAGCAGTACTTC.

The rearrangement uses TRBV4-1 and TRBJ2-7; TRBD2 is a possible D gene (5 bases). Trimming cost V 1 base and J 0 bases, with 10 bases left between them. Per the germline V gene, CDR1 is MGHRA and CDR2 is YSYEKL. The CDR3 is 15 amino acids. The CDR3 here is CASSQVGGYSYEQYF. The CDR3 coding sequence is TGCGCCAGCAGCCAAGTTGGAGGATACTCCTACGAGCAGTACTTC.

The V gene is TRBV7-2, the J gene TRBJ2-1; no definite D call. With 1 base removed from V and 8 bases from J, the gap between germline ends came to 6 bases. Germline assignment: CDR1 SGHTA and CDR2 FQGNSA. The CDR3 loop spans 12 amino acids. The CDR3 DNA follows: TGTGCCAGCAGCTTAGTTTTCGATGAGCAGTTCTTC. Translating it yields CASSLVFDEQFF.

This clone was recorded a few times. The V call is TRBV10-3, the J call TRBJ2-5; 13 positions agree with TRBD2. The CDR3 sequence is 17 residues long. Germline CDR1 ENHRY, CDR2 SYGVKD. Trimming cost V 2 bases and J 7 bases; bases outside gene matches: 10. The CDR3 loop is CAISEPYTSGGAGTQYF. As DNA, the CDR3 is TGTGCCATCAGTGAGCCATACACTAGCGGGGGGGCCGGGACCCAGTACTTC.

This clone was observed a handful of times. The rearrangement joins TRBV2 to TRBJ1-1, with D unclear. Looked up from germline, CDR1 is SNHLY and CDR2 is FYNNEI. The CDR3 length is 13 residues. The V end lost 9 bases, the J end lost 0 bases, and 11 bases lay between the germline ends. In DNA form, the CDR3 reads TGTGCCAGGTCGGACGGGATGAACACTGAAGCTTTCTTT. Translation: CARSDGMNTEAFF.

This chain uses TRBV4-2 with TRBJ2-1; 9 nucleotides align to TRBD2. The CDR3 has 16 residues. V dropped 1 base and J dropped 6; count of bases not matched to a gene: 7. CDR1 is LGHNA, CDR2 YNFKEQ, per germline. As DNA, the CDR3 is TGTGCCAGCAGCCAAGTTTGGCGGGGGGGATCCAATGAGCAGTTCTTC. Protein: CASSQVWRGGSNEQFF.

The rearrangement uses TRBV7-9 and TRBJ2-7; a weak D match, TRBD1 (5 bases). Germline CDR1 reads SEHNR; CDR2 reads FQNEAQ (reference sequence). This CDR3 contains 15 residues. Trimming stripped 5 bases from V and 1 base from J, with 15 bases between. CDR3 nucleotides: TGTGCCAGCAGCCATAAAGGGGCCAGATCCTACGAGCAGTACTTC. It is translated as CASSHKGARSYEQYF.

The chain carries TRBV5-6 and TRBJ1-3; weak D call: TRBD1 (5 bases). V dropped 3 bases and J dropped 0 bases, with 10 bases sitting between them. The CDR3 covers 15 residues. CDR1 is SGHDT, CDR2 YYEEEE, per germline. The CDR3 spells CASSSGTYSGNTIYF. In DNA, the CDR3 is TGTGCCAGCAGCTCGGGGACTTACTCTGGAAACACCATATATTTT.

The chain employs TRBV6-6 and TRBJ2-3; TRBD2 aligns across 9 bases. CDR1 and CDR2 (germline): MNHNY, SVGAGI (reference sequence). Germline trimming cut 0 bases from V and 4 bases from J; bases unmatched to any gene: 5. The CDR3 extends over 16 amino acids. The CDR3 bases are TGTGCCAGCAGTTACTCGGCGGGGGGGGGCGCAGATACGCAGTATTTT. It encodes CASSYSAGGGADTQYF.

The rearrangement uses TRBV19 and TRBJ2-3; TRBD2 matches 9 bases. This CDR3 has 15 amino acids. Germline V gene data show CDR1 as LNHDA and CDR2 as SQIVND (reference sequence). V was clipped by 3 bases and J by 2 bases; unmatched bases: 3. In DNA form, the CDR3 reads TGTGCCAGTAGTATTAGCGGGGGACCCACAGATACGCAGTATTTT. Protein sequence: CASSISGGPTDTQYF.

The chain combines TRBV10-3 with TRBJ1-1, with D possibly matching TRBD1 (6 bases). The CDR3 length is 12 residues. Looked up from germline, CDR1 is ENHRY and CDR2 is SYGVKD. The germline V and J ends were trimmed by 0 bases and 11 bases, with 10 bases remaining between them. The CDR3 sequence: CAISESAQGAFF. DNA for the CDR3: TGTGCCATCAGTGAGTCGGCCCAGGGGGCTTTCTTT.